The T cell receptor beta chain under discussion was sequenced for a study of blood T cell repertoires in COVID-19. V dropped 0 bases and J dropped 0 bases, with 9 bases sitting between them. The CDR3 sequence is 16 residues long. CDR1 LNHNV and CDR2 YYDKDF come from the germline V gene (reference sequence). Measured with immunoSEQ multiplex PCR; TCRdb has only the in-frame clones, and not every one. The repertoire holds around 63,000 clones, 80% to 90% seen once, with about 18% in the top ten. This clone has just one count. The specimen sequenced was peripheral blood. The V and J genes are TRBV15 and TRBJ1-3; possibly TRBD1 for D (6 bases). This TCR was sampled from a woman aged 55-70 years with COVID-19, enrolled during active disease. CDR3 region: CATSRDRTASGNTIYF. The DNA for the CDR3 is TGTGCCACCAGCAGAGATAGGACAGCCTCTGGAAACACCATATATTTT.